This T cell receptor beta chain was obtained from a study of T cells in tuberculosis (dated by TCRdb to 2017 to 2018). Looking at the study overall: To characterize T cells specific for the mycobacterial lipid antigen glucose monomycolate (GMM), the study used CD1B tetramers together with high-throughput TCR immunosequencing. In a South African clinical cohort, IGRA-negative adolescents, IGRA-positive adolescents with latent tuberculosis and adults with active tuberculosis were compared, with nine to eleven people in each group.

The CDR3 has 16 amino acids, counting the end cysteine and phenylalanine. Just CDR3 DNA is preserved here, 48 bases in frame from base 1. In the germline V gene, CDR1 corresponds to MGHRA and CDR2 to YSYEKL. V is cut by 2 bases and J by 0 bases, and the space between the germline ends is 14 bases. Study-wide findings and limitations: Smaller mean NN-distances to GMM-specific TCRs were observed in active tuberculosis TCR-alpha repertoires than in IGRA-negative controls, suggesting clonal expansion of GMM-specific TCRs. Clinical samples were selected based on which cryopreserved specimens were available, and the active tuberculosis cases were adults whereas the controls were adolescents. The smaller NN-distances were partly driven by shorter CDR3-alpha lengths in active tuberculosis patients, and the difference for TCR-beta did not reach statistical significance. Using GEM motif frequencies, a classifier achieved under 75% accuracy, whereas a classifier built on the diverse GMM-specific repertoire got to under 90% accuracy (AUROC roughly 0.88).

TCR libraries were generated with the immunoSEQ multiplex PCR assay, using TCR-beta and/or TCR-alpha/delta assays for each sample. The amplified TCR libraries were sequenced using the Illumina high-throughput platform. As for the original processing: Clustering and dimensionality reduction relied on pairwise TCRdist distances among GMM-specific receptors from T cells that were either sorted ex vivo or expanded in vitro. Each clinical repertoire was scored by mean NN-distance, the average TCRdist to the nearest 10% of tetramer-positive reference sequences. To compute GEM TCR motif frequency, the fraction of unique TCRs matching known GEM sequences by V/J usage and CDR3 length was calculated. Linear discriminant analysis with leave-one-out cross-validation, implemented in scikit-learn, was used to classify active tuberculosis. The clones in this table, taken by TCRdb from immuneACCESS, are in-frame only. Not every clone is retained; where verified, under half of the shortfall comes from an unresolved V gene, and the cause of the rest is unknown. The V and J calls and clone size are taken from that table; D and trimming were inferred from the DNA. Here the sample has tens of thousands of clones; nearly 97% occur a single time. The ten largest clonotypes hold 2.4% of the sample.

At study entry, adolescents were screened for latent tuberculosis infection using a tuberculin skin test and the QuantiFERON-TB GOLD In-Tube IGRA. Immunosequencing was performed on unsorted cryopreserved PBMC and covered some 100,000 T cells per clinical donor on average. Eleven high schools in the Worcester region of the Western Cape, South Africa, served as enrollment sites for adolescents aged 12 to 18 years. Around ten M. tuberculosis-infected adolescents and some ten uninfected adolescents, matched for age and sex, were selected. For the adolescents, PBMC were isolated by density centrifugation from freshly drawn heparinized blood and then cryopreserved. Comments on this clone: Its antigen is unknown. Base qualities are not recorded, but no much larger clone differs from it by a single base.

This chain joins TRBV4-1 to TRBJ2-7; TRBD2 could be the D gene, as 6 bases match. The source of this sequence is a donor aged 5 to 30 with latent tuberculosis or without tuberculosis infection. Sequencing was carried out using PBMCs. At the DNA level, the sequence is TGCGCCAGCAGCCAACTACCGGGACTCCCCTCCTACGAGCAGTACTTC. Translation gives CASSQLPGLPSYEQYF.